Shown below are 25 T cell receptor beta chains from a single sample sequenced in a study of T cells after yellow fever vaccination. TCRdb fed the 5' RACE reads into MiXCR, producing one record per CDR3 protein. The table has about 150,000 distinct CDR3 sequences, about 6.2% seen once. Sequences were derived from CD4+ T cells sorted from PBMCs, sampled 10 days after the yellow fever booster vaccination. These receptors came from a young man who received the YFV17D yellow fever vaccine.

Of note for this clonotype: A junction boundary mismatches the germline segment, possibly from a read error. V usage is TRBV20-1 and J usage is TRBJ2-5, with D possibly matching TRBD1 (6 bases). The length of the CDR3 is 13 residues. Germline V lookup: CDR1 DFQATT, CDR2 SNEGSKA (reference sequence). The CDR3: CSALNSGEENQYF. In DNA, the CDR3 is TGCAGTGCTTTAAACTCAGGGGAAGAGAACCAGTACTTC.

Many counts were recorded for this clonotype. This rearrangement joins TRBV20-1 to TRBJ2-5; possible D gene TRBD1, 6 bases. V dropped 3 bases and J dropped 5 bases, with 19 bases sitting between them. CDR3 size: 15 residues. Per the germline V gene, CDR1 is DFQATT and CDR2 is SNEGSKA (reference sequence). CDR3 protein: CSARGPQGLEETQYF. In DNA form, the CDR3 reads TGCAGTGCTAGGGGGCCCCAGGGGTTGGAGGAGACCCAGTACTTC.

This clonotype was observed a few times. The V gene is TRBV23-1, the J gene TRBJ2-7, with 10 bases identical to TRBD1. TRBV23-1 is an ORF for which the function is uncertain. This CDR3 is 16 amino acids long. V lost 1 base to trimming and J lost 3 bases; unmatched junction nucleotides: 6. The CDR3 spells CASSQCPRDRGYEQYF. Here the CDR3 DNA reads TGCGCCAGCAGTCAATGCCCTAGGGACAGGGGCTACGAGCAGTACTTC.

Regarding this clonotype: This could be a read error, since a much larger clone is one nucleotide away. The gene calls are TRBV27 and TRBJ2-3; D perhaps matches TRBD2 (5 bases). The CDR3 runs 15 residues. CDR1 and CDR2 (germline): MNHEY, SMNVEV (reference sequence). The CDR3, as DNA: TGTTCCAGCAGTTACGAGGGCCTAAGGTCAGATACGCAGTATTTT. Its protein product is CSSSYEGLRSDTQYF.

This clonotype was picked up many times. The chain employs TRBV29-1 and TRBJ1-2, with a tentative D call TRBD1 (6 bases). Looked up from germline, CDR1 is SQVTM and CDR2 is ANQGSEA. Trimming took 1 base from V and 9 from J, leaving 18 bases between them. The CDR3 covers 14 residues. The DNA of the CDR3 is TGCAGCGTTGAAGGTGTTCAAGGGGGAACACGCTACACCTTC. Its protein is CSVEGVQGGTRYTF.

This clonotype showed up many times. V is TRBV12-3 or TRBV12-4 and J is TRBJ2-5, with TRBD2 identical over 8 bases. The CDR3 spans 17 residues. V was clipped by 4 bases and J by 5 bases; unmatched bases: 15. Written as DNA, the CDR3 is TGTGCCAGCAGTTGGGGTAGCGGGACTATATTCTCGGAGACCCAGTACTTC. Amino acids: CASSWGSGTIFSETQYF.

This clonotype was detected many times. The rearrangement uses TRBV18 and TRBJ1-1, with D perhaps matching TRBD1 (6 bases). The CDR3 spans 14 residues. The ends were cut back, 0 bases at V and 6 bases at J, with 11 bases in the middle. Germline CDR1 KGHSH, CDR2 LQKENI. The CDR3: CASSPPTGPSEAFF. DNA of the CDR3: TGTGCCAGCTCACCACCCACAGGGCCTTCTGAAGCTTTCTTT.

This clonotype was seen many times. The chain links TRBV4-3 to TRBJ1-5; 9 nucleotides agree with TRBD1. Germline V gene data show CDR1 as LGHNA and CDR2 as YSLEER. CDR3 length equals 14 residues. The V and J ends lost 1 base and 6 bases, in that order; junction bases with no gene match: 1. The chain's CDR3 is CASSQGQGGQPQHF. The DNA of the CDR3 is TGCGCCAGCAGCCAAGGACAGGGGGGTCAGCCCCAGCATTTT.

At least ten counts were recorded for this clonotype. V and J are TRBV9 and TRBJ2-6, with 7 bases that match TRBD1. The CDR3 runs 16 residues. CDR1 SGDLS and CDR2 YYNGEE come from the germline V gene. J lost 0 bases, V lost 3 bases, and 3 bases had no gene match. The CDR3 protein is CASSADRSSGANVLTF. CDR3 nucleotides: TGTGCCAGCAGCGCGGACAGGAGCTCTGGGGCCAACGTCCTGACTTTC.

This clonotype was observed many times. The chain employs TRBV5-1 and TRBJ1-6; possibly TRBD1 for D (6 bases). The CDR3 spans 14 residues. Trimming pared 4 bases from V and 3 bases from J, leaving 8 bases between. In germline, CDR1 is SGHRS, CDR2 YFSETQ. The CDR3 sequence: CASSAGDYNSPLHF. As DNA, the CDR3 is TGCGCCAGCAGCGCAGGGGACTATAATTCACCCCTCCACTTT.

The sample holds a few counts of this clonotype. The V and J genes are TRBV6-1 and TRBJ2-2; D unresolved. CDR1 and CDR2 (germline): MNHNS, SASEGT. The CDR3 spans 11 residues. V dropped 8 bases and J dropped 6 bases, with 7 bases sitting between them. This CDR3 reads CASALPGELFF. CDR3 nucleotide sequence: TGTGCCAGCGCTTTGCCCGGGGAGCTGTTTTTT.

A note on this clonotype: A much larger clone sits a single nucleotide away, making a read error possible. This CDR3 is CASIGVGNEQFF. CDR3 nucleotide sequence: TGTGCCAGCATCGGGGTGGGGAATGAGCAGTTCTTC. V gene TRBV5-6 combines with J gene TRBJ2-1; weak D call: TRBD2 (5 bases). Germline V CDR1 and CDR2: SGHDT, YYEEEE. CDR3 length: 12 residues. Between the trimmed V and J ends, which lost 6 bases and 7 bases, there was a span of 11 bases.

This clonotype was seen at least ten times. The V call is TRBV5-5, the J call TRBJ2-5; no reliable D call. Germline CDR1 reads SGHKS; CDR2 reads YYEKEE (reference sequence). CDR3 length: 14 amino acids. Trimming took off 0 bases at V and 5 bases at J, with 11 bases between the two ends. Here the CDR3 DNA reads TGTGCCAGCAGCTTGGGGCAACTGCGGGAGACCCAGTACTTC. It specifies CASSLGQLRETQYF.

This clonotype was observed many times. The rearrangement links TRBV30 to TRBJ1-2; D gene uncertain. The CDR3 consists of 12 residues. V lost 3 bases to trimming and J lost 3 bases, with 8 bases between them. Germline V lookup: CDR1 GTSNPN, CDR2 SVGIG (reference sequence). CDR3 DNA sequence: TGTGCCTGGAGCGGCGCTTACTATGGCTACACCTTC. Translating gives CAWSGAYYGYTF.

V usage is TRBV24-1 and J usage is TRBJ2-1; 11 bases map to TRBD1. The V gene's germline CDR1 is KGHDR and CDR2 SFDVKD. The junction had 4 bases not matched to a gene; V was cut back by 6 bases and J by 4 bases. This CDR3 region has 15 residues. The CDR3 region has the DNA TGTGCCACCAGTCCCGGACAGGGGGCATACAATGAGCAGTTCTTC. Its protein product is CATSPGQGAYNEQFF.

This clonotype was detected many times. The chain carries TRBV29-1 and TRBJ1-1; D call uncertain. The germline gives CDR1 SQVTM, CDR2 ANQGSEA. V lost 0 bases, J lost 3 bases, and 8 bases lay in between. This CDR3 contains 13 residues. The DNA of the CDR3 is TGCAGCGTTGAAGATCCGCCCTACACTGAAGCTTTCTTT. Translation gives CSVEDPPYTEAFF.

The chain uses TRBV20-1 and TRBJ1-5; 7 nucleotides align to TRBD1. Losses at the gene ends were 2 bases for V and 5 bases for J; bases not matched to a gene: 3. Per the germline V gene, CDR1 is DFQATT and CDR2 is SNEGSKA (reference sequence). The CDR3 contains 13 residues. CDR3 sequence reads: CSARQGGDQPQHF. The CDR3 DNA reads TGCAGTGCTAGACAGGGGGGGGATCAGCCCCAGCATTTT.

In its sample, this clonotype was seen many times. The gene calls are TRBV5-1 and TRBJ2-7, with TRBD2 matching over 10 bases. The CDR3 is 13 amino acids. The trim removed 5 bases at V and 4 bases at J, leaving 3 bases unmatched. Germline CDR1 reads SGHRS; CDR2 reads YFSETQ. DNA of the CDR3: TGCGCCAGCAGGGCTAGCGGGAGTTACGAGCAGTACTTC. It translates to CASRASGSYEQYF.

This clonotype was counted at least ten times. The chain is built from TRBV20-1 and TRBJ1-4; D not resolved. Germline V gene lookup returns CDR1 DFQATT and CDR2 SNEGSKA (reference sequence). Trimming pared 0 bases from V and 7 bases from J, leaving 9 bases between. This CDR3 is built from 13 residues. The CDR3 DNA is TGCAGTGCTAGAGAGGCAGGCGCTGAAAAACTGTTTTTT. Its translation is CSAREAGAEKLFF.

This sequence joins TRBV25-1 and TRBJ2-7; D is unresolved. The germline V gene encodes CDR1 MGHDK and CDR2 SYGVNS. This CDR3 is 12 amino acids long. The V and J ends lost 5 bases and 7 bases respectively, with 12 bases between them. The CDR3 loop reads CASSLLTGEQYF. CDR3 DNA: TGTGCCAGCAGTTTGCTAACCGGGGAGCAGTACTTC.

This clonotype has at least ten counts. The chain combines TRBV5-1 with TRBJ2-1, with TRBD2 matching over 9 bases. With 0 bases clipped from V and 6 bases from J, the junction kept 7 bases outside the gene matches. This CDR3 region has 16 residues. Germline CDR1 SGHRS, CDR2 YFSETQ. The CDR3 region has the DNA TGCGCCAGCAGCTTGGGGCCTGGCGGGAGGGCCAATGAGCAGTTCTTC. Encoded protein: CASSLGPGGRANEQFF.

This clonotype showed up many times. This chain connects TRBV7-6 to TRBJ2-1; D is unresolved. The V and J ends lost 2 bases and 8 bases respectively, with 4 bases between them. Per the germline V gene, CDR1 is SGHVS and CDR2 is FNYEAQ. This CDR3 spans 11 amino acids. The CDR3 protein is CASSLLDEQFF. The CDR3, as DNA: TGTGCCAGCAGCTTATTGGATGAGCAGTTCTTC.

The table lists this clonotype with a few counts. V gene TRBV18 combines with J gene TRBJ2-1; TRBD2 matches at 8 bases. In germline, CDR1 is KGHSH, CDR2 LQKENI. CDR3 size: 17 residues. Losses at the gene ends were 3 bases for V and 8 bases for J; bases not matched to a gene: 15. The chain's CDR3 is CASSPLLVTAGGDEQFF. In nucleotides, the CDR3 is TGTGCCAGCTCACCGTTATTGGTTACTGCGGGGGGAGATGAGCAGTTCTTC.

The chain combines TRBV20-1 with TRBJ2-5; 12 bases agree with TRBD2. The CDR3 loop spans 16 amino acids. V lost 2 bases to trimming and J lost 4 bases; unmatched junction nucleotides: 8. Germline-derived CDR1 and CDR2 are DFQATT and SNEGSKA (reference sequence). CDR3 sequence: CSARPTVGLAGETQYF. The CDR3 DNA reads TGCAGTGCTAGACCTACCGTGGGACTAGCGGGAGAGACCCAGTACTTC.

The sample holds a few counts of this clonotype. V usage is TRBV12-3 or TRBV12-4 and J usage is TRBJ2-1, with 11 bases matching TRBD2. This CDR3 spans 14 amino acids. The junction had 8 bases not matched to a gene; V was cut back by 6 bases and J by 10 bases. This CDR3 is CASRPPGLAVEQFF. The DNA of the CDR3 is TGTGCCAGCAGGCCCCCGGGACTAGCGGTCGAGCAGTTCTTC.